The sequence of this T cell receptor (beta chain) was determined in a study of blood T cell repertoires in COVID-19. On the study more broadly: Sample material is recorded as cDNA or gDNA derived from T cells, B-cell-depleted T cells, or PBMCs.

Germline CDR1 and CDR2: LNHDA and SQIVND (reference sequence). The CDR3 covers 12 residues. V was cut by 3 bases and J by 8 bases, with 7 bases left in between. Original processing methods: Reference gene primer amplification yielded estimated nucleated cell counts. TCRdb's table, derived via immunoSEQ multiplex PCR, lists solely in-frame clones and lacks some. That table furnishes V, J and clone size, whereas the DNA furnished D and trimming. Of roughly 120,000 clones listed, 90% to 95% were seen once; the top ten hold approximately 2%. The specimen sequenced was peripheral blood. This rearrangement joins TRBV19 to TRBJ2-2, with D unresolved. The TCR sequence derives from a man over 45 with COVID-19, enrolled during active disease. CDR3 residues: CASSIRSGELFF. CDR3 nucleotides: TGTGCCAGTAGTATCCGGTCGGGGGAGCTGTTTTTT.